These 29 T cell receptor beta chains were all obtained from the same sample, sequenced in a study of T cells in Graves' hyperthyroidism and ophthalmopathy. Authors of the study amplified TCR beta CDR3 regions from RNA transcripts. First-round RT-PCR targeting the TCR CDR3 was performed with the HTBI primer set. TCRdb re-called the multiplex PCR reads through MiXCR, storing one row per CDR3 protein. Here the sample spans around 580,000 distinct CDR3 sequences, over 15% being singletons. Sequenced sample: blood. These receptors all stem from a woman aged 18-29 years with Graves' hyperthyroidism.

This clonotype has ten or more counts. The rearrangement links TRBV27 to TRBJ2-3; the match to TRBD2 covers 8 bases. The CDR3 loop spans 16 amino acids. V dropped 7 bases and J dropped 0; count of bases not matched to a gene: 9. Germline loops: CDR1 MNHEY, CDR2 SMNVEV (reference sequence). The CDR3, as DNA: TGTGCCAGCACCCTATTAGCGGGACGGAGCACAGATACGCAGTATTTT. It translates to CASTLLAGRSTDTQYF.

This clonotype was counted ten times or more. CDR3 protein: CASTNRGAYEQYF. Here the CDR3 DNA reads TGCGCCAGCACGAACAGGGGTGCCTACGAGCAGTACTTC. The chain recombines TRBV5-1 with TRBJ2-7; TRBD1 matches at 7 bases. The CDR3 totals 13 residues. Germline CDR1 is SGHRS and CDR2 is YFSETQ. The V gene end was trimmed by 6 bases and the J gene end by 2 bases; junction bases not matched to a gene: 5.

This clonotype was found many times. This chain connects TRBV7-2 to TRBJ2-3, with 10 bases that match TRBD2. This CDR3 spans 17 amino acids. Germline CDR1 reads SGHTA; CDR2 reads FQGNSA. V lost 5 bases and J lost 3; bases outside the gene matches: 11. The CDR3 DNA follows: TGTGCCAGCAGCCCCCAGCGGGGGGGCCTAGCGACAGATACGCAGTATTTT. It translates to CASSPQRGGLATDTQYF.

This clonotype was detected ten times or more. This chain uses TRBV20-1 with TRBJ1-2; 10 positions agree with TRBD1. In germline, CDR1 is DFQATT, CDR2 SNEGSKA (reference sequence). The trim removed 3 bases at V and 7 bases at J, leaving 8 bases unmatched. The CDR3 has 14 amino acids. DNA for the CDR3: TGCAGTGCTAGTTTCGGGACAGGGGTGCGTGGCTACACCTTC. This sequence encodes CSASFGTGVRGYTF.

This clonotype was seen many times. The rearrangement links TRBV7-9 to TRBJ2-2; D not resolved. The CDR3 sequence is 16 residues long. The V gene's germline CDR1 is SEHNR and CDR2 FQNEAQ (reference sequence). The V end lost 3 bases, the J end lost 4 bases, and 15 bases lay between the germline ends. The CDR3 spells CASSFRNRTGTGELFF. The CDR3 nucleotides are TGTGCCAGCAGCTTCAGAAATCGGACGGGCACCGGGGAGCTGTTTTTT. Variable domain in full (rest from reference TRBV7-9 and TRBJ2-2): DTGVSQNPRHKITKRGQNVTFRCDPISEHNRLYWYRQTLGQGPEFLTYFQNEAQLEKSRLLSDRFSAERPKGSFSTLEIQRTEQGDSAMYLCASSFRNRTGTGELFFGEGSRLTVL.

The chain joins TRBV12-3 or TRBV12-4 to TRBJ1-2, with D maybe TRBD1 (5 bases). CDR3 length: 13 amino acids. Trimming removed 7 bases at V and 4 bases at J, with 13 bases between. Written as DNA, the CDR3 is TGTGCCAGCACCCCAGGGACTACCTATGGCTACACCTTC. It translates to CASTPGTTYGYTF.

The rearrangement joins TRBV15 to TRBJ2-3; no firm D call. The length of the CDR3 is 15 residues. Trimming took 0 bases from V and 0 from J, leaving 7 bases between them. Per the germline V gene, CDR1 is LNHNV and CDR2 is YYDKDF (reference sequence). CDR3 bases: TGTGCCACCAGCAGAGATTGGATGAGCACAGATACGCAGTATTTT. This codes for CATSRDWMSTDTQYF. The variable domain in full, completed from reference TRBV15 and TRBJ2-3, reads DAMVIQNPRYQVTQFGKPVTLSCSQTLNHNVMYWYQQKSSQAPKLLFHYYDKDFNNEADTPDNFQSRRPNTSFCFLDIRSPGLGDTAMYLCATSRDWMSTDTQYFGPGTRLTVL.

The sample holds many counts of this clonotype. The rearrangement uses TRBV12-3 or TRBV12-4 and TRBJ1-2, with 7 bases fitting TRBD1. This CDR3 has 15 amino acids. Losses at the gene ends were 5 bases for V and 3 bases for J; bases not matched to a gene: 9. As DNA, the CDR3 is TGTGCCAGCAGTCGGTCGGACAGGCCGGACTATGGCTACACCTTC. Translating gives CASSRSDRPDYGYTF.

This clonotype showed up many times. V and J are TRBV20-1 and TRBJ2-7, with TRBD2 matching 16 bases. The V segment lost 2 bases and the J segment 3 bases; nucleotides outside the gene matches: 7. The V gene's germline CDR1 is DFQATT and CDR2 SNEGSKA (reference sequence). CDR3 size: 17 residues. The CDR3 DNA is TGCAGTGCTAGACCGGGACTAGCGGGGGGGAATATCTACGAGCAGTACTTC. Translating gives CSARPGLAGGNIYEQYF.

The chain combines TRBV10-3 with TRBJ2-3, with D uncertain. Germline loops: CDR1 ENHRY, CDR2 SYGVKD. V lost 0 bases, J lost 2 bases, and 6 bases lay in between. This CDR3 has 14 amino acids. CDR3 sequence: CAISESSPTDTQYF. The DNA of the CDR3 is TGTGCCATCAGTGAGTCAAGCCCCACAGATACGCAGTATTTT.

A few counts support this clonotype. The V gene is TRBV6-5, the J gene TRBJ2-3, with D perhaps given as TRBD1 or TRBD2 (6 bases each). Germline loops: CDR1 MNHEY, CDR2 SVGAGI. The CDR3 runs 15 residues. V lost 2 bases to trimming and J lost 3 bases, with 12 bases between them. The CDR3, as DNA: TGTGCCAGCAGTTACGGGGGGCTGGAAACAGATACGCAGTATTTT. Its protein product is CASSYGGLETDTQYF.

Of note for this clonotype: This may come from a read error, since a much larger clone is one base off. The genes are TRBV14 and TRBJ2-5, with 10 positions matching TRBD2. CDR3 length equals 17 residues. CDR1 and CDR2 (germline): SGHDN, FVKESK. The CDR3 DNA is TGTGCCGGCAGCCAAGAGTGGAGCGGGGGGGCAAGAGAGACCCAGTACTTC. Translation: CAGSQEWSGGARETQYF.

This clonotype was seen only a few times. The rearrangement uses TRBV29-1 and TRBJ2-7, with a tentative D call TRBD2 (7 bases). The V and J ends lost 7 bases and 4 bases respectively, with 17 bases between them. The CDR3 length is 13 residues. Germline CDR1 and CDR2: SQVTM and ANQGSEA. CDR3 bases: TGCAGCGCCGCCGCGGGGGCTCGGTACGAGCAGTACTTC. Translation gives CSAAAGARYEQYF.

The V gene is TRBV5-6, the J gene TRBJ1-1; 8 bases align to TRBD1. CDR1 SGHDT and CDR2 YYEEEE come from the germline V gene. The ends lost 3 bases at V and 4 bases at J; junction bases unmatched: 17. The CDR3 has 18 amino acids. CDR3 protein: CASSSLIGQGGSFTEAFF. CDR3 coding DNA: TGTGCCAGCAGCTCGCTGATCGGACAGGGCGGTTCGTTCACTGAAGCTTTCTTT.

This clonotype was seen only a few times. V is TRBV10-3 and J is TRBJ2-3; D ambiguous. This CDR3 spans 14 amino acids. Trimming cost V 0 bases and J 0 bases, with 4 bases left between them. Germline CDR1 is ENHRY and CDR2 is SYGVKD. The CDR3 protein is CAISESASTDTQYF. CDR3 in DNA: TGTGCCATCAGTGAGTCAGCCAGCACAGATACGCAGTATTTT.

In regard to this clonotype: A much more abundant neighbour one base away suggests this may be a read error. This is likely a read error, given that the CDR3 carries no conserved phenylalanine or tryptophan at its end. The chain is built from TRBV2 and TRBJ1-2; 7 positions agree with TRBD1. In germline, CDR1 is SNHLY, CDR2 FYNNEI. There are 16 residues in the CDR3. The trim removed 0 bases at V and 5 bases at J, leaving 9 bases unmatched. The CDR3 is CASSEAPTGWGYGYTL. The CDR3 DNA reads TGTGCCAGCAGTGAAGCGCCGACAGGGTGGGGGTATGGCTACACCCTC.

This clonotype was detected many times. CDR3 sequence (DNA): TGTGCCAGCAGCCCGGCAGGGGGCTTAGGCAATCAGCCCCAGCATTTT. Translation: CASSPAGGLGNQPQHF. The chain is built from TRBV27 and TRBJ1-5, with 8 bases identical to TRBD1. Germline assignment: CDR1 MNHEY and CDR2 SMNVEV (reference sequence). J gave up 2 bases and V 6 bases, and 9 bases lay outside the gene matches. This CDR3 has 16 amino acids.

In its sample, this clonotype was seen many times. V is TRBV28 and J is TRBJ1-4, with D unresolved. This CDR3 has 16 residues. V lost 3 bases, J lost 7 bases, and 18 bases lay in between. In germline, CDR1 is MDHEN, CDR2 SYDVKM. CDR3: CASSLGARYGGEKLFF. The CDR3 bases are TGTGCCAGCAGTTTGGGCGCGAGGTACGGTGGTGAAAAACTGTTTTTT.

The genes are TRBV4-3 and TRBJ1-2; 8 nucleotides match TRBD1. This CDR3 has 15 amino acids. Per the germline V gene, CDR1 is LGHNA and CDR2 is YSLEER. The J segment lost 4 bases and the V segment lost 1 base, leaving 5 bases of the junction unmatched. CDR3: CASSQATGDSYGYTF. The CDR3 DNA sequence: TGCGCCAGCAGCCAAGCGACAGGGGACAGCTATGGCTACACCTTC.

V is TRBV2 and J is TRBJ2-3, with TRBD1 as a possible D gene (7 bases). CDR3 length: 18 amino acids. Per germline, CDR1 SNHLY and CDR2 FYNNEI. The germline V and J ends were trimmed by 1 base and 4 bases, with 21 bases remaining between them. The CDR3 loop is CASSEEYRRGRVSDTQYF. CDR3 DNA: TGTGCCAGCAGTGAAGAGTACAGGAGGGGGCGCGTGTCAGATACGCAGTATTTT.

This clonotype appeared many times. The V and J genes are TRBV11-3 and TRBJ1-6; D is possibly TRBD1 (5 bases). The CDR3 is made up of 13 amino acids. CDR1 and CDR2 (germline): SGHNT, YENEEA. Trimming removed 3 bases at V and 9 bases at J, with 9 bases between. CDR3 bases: TGTGCCAGCAGCTTCCCAGGGTTTTCACCCCTCCACTTT. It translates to CASSFPGFSPLHF.

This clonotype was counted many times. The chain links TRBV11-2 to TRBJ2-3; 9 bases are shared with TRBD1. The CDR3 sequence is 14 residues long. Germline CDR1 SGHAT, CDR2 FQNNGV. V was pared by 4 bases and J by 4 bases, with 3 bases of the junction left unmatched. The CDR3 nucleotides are TGTGCCAGCAGCTCCACAGGGGGCCCAGATACGCAGTATTTT. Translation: CASSSTGGPDTQYF.

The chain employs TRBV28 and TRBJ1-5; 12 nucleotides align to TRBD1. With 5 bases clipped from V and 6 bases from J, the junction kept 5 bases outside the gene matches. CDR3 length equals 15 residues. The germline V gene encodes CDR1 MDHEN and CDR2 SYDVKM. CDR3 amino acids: CASSPGTGGRQPQHF. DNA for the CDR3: TGTGCCAGCAGTCCAGGGACAGGGGGCCGTCAGCCCCAGCATTTT. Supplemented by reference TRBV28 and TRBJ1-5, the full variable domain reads DVKVTQSSRYLVKRTGEKVFLECVQDMDHENMFWYRQDPGLGLRLIYFSYDVKMKEKGDIPEGYSVSREKKERFSLILESASTNQTSMYLCASSPGTGGRQPQHFGDGTRLSIL.

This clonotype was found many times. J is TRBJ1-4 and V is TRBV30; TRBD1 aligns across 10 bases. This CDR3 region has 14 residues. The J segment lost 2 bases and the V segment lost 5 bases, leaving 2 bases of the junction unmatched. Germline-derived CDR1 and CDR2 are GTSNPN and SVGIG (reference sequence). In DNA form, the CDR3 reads TGTGCCTGGGACAGGGGGCTTACTAATGAAAAACTGTTTTTT. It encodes CAWDRGLTNEKLFF.

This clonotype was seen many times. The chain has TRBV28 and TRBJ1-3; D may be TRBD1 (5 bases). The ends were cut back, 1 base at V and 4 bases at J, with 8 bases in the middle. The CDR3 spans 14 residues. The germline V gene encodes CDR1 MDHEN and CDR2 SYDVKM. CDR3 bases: TGTGCCAGCAGTTTATCAGGGCTCGGAAACACCATATATTTT. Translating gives CASSLSGLGNTIYF.

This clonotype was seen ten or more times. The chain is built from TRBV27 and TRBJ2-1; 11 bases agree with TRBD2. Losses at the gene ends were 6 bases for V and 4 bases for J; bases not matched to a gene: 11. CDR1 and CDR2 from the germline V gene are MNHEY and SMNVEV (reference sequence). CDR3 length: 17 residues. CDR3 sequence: CASSLAGGPPRYNEQFF. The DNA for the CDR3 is TGTGCCAGCAGCTTAGCGGGGGGGCCCCCGAGATACAATGAGCAGTTCTTC.

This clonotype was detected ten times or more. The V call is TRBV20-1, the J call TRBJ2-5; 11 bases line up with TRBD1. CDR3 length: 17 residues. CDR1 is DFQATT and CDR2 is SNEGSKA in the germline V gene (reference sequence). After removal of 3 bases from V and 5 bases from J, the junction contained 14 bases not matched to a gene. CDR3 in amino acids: CSARLGRGQGDMETQYF. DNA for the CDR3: TGCAGTGCTAGGCTTGGGCGGGGACAGGGGGATATGGAGACCCAGTACTTC.

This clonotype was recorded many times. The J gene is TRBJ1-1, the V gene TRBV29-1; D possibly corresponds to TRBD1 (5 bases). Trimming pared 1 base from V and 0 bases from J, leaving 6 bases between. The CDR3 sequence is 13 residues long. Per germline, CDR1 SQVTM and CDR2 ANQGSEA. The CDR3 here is CSVEGQMNTEAFF. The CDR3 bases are TGCAGCGTTGAAGGACAGATGAACACTGAAGCTTTCTTT.

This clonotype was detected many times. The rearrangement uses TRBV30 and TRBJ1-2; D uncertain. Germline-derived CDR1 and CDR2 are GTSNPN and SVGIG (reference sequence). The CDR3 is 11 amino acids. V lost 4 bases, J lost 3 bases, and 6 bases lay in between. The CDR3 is CAWMVDYGYTF. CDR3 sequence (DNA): TGTGCCTGGATGGTGGACTATGGCTACACCTTC.